This TCR beta chain was captured in a study of T cells in Graves' hyperthyroidism and ophthalmopathy. Study as a whole: The initial diagnosis was the point when peripheral blood was collected, ahead of any treatment.

Between the trimmed V and J ends, which lost 2 bases and 6 bases, there was a span of 12 bases. This CDR3 has 14 residues. Looked up from germline, CDR1 is MNHEY and CDR2 is SVGAGI. On the basis of clinical symptoms, serum thyroxine and TRAb, thyroid ultrasound and orbital computed tomography, diagnoses were made. Amplified TCR beta CDR3 regions came from RNA transcripts. Primed by the HTBI set, a first-round RT-PCR was run on the TCR CDR3. TCRdb independently ran MiXCR on the multiplex PCR reads; one entry per CDR3 protein. Of some 440,000 distinct CDR3 sequences in the sample, 15% to 19% were seen once.

The source of this sequence is a woman younger than 30 with Graves' hyperthyroidism. The specimen sequenced was blood. This chain joins TRBV6-5 and TRBJ2-3; D may correspond to TRBD1 or TRBD2 (5 bases each). The CDR3 loop reads CASSYGGVGDTQYF. CDR3 DNA sequence: TGTGCCAGCAGTTACGGGGGAGTAGGGGATACGCAGTATTTT.